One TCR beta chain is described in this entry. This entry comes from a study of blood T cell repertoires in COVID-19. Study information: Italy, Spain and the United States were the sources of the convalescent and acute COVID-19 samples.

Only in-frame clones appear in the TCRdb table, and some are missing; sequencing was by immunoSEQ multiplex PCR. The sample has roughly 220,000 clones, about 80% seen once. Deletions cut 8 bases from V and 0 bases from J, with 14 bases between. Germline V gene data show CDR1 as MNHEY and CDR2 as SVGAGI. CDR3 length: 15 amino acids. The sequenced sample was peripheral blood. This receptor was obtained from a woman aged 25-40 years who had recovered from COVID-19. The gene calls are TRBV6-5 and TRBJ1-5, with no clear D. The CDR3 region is CASALSGDSNQPQHF. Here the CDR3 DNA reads TGTGCCAGCGCCCTAAGCGGGGATAGCAATCAGCCCCAGCATTTT.